This TCR beta chain was sequenced for a study of T cells in Graves' hyperthyroidism and ophthalmopathy. Study observations and caveats: The model made its ophthalmopathy prediction, and onset followed a median roughly six months later.

V shed 4 bases and J 7 bases; nucleotides not matched to a gene: 4. The CDR3 totals 12 residues. Germline lookup yields CDR1 LGHDT and CDR2 YNNKEL (reference sequence). This clonotype was detected ten times or more. Its antigen is still unknown. Orbital computed tomography, thyroid ultrasound, serum thyroxine and TRAb, and clinical symptoms together informed the diagnoses. Amplification of TCR beta CDR3 regions used RNA as the template. Using the HTBI primer set, a first-round RT-PCR was run on the TCR CDR3. MiXCR, run by TCRdb on the multiplex PCR reads, gives a single entry per CDR3 protein. The repertoire has under 300,000 distinct CDR3 sequences, about 14% of them found once; the top ten carry less than 15%.

V is TRBV3-1 and J is TRBJ2-7; 7 nucleotides match TRBD1. Sequencing was carried out using blood. The clonotype was recovered from a woman between 40 and 55 years old with Graves' hyperthyroidism that later progressed to Graves' ophthalmopathy. This CDR3 is CASSRTGFEQYF. CDR3 coding DNA: TGTGCCAGCAGCCGGACAGGATTTGAGCAGTACTTC.